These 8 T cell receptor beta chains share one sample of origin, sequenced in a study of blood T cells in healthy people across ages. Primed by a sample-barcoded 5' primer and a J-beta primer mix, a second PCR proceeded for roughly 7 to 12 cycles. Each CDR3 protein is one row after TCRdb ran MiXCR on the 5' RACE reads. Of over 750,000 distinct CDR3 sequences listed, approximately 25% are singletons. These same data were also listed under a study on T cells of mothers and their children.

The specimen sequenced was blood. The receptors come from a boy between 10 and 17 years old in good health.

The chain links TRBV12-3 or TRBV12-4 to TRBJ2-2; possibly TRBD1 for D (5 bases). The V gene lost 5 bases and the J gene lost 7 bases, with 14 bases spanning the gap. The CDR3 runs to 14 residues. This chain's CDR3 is CASSPNTRVGELFF. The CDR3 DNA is TGTGCCAGCAGTCCTAACACCAGGGTCGGGGAGCTGTTTTTT.

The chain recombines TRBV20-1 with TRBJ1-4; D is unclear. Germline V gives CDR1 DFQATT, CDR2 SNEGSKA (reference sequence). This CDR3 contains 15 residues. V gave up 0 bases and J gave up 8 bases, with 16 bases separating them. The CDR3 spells CSARDALDDKEKLFF. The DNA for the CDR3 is TGCAGTGCTAGAGATGCCCTGGACGATAAGGAAAAACTGTTTTTT.

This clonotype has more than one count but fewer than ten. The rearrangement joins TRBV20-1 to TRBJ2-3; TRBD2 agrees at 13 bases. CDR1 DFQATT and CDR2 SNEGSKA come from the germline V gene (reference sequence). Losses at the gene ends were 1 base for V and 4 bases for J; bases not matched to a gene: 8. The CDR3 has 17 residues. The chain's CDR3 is CSARAPWTSGSADTQYF. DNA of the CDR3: TGCAGTGCTAGAGCCCCCTGGACTAGCGGGAGTGCAGATACGCAGTATTTT.

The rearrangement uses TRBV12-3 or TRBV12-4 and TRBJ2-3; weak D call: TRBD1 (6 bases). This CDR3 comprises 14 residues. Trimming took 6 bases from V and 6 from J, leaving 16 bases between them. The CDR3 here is CASSFTGSFDTQYF. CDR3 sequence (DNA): TGTGCCAGCAGCTTCACAGGGTCGTTCGATACGCAGTATTTT.

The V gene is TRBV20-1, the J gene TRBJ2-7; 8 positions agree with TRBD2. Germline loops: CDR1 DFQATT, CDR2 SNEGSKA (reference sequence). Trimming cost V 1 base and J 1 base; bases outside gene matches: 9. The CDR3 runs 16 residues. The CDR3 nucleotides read TGCAGTGCTAGAGTACGTAGCGGGACCGGGTCCTACGAGCAGTACTTC. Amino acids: CSARVRSGTGSYEQYF.

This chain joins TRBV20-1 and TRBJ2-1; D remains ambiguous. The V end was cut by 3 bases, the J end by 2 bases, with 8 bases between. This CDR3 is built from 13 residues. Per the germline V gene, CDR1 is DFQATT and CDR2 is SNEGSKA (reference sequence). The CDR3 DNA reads TGCAGTGCTAGGGACCGTGCCTACAATGAGCAGTTCTTC. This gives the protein CSARDRAYNEQFF.

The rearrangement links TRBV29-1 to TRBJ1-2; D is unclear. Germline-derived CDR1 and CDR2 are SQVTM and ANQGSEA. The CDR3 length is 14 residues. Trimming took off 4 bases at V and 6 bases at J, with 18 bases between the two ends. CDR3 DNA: TGCAGCGTTGGACCCCTCCTGGGCGCTCATGGCTACACCTTC. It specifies CSVGPLLGAHGYTF.

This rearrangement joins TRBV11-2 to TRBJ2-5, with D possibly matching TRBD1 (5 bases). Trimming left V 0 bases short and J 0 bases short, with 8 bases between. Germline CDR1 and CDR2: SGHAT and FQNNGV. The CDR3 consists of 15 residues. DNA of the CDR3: TGTGCCAGCAGCTTAGAGGGGCGTAACCAAGAGACCCAGTACTTC. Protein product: CASSLEGRNQETQYF.